These 25 T cell receptor beta chains came from one sample sequenced in a study of T cells after yellow fever vaccination. MiXCR, run by TCRdb on the 5' RACE reads, gives a single entry per CDR3 protein. The table has 200,000 or so distinct CDR3 sequences, 6.7% seen once. The specimen comprised CD4+ T cells sorted from PBMCs, sampled on the day of the yellow fever booster vaccination. The receptors shown here come from a man between 25 and 39 years old who received the YFV17D yellow fever vaccine.

This clonotype was observed at least ten times. This sequence joins TRBV5-6 and TRBJ2-2, with D possibly being TRBD1 (6 bases). The CDR3 totals 14 residues. Trimming cost V 0 bases and J 6 bases, with 9 bases left between them. Germline V gene data show CDR1 as SGHDT and CDR2 as YYEEEE. The CDR3 nucleotides are TGTGCCAGCAGCTTGGGAGCAGGGGCCGGGGAGCTGTTTTTT. It specifies CASSLGAGAGELFF.

V is TRBV6-1 and J is TRBJ2-1; TRBD2 matches 9 bases. After removal of 5 bases from V and 9 bases from J, the junction contained 14 bases not matched to a gene. Germline-derived CDR1 and CDR2 are MNHNS and SASEGT. This CDR3 contains 16 residues. The CDR3 nucleotides read TGTGCCAGCAGTCCCCGGGGTAGCGGGAGAACGAGTGAGCAGTTCTTC. It yields the protein CASSPRGSGRTSEQFF.

V usage is TRBV7-2 and J usage is TRBJ2-5; 7 bases line up with TRBD2. The CDR3 sequence is 15 residues long. Trimming took 4 bases from V and 9 from J; bases not matched to a gene: 14. The germline V gene encodes CDR1 SGHTA and CDR2 FQGNSA. The CDR3 region is CASSSLASGDTAQYF. The CDR3 nucleotides are TGTGCCAGCAGCTCTCTGGCTAGCGGTGATACGGCCCAGTACTTC.

The table lists this clonotype with many counts. The genes are TRBV6-2 or TRBV6-3 and TRBJ2-1; D possibly corresponds to TRBD1 (6 bases). Trimming shortened V by 6 bases and J by 9 bases, and 12 bases separated the two germline ends. Germline assignment: CDR1 MNHEY and CDR2 SVGEGT. The CDR3 covers 12 residues. The CDR3 sequence is CASRQGQGEQFF. For the CDR3, the DNA is TGTGCCAGCAGACAGGGTCAGGGTGAGCAGTTCTTC.

The chain joins TRBV4-3 to TRBJ2-2; 14 bases line up with TRBD2. Trimming cost V 4 bases and J 8 bases; bases outside gene matches: 6. CDR3 length equals 16 residues. Germline V gives CDR1 LGHNA, CDR2 YSLEER. CDR3 sequence: CASSPGLAGVGGELFF. The CDR3 region has the DNA TGCGCCAGCAGCCCGGGACTAGCGGGGGTGGGGGGGGAGCTGTTTTTT.

Many counts were recorded for this clonotype. This chain links TRBV20-1 with TRBJ1-1; D is perhaps TRBD1 (5 bases). The CDR3 is made up of 15 amino acids. Germline V gene data show CDR1 as DFQATT and CDR2 as SNEGSKA (reference sequence). The germline V and J ends were trimmed by 0 bases and 4 bases, with 15 bases remaining between them. In nucleotides, the CDR3 is TGCAGTGCTAGAGATCTCCTTCGGGGGGGCACTGAAGCTTTCTTT. Its translation: CSARDLLRGGTEAFF.

In this sample, this clonotype turned up many times. DNA for the CDR3: TGTGCCAGCAATCGGAAAGACAATGAGCAGTTCTTC. This gives the protein CASNRKDNEQFF. The chain carries TRBV7-2 and TRBJ2-1; D unclear. Germline V gene sequence: CDR1 SGHTA, CDR2 FQGNSA. V was clipped by 7 bases and J by 5 bases, with 9 bases between them. This CDR3 is built from 12 residues.

This clonotype was seen repeatedly, ten times or more. The CDR3 reads CASSLELAGNYEQYF. DNA of the CDR3: TGCGCCAGCAGCTTGGAACTAGCGGGGAATTACGAGCAGTACTTC. The genes are TRBV5-1 and TRBJ2-7, with 10 positions matching TRBD2. The length of the CDR3 is 15 residues. Germline V gene lookup returns CDR1 SGHRS and CDR2 YFSETQ. The V and J ends lost 0 bases and 4 bases, in that order; junction bases with no gene match: 4.

This clonotype came up many times. V usage is TRBV18 and J usage is TRBJ2-1; D unresolved. The germline V gene encodes CDR1 KGHSH and CDR2 LQKENI. The V gene lost 0 bases and the J gene lost 6 bases, with 9 bases spanning the gap. This CDR3 is 14 amino acids long. As DNA, the CDR3 is TGTGCCAGCTCACCACCCCAGGCCCGCAATGAGCAGTTCTTC. It translates to CASSPPQARNEQFF.

The table lists this clonotype with a few counts. This chain connects TRBV5-1 to TRBJ2-3; D tentatively fits TRBD1 or TRBD2 (5 bases each). The CDR3 totals 17 residues. V was clipped by 4 bases and J by 3 bases, with 21 bases between them. CDR1 and CDR2 from the germline V gene are SGHRS and YFSETQ. CDR3 region: CASSPGWGSQITDTQYF. Here the CDR3 DNA reads TGCGCCAGCAGCCCCGGATGGGGGTCTCAAATTACAGATACGCAGTATTTT.

This clonotype was seen only a few times. The chain employs TRBV5-5 and TRBJ2-7; the D gene could be TRBD1 or TRBD2 (5 bases each). CDR1 is SGHKS, CDR2 YYEKEE, per germline (reference sequence). The length of the CDR3 is 14 residues. The ends were cut back, 1 base at V and 7 bases at J, with 15 bases in the middle. Here the CDR3 reads CASSLQVGPQEQYF. The DNA of the CDR3 is TGTGCCAGCAGCTTGCAGGTGGGACCCCAAGAGCAGTACTTC.

This clonotype has more than one count but fewer than ten. V is TRBV29-1 and J is TRBJ1-1; no reliable D call. Per the germline V gene, CDR1 is SQVTM and CDR2 is ANQGSEA. This CDR3 comprises 13 residues. V lost 2 bases and J 0 bases, leaving 7 bases between the germline ends. The CDR3 nucleotides read TGCAGCGTTGAACATTACCTGAACACTGAAGCTTTCTTT. Encoded protein: CSVEHYLNTEAFF.

This clonotype was seen many times. The V and J genes are TRBV6-5 and TRBJ2-7; 9 positions match TRBD1. V dropped 3 bases and J dropped 1; count of bases not matched to a gene: 4. The CDR3 runs to 15 residues. Germline V gene lookup returns CDR1 MNHEY and CDR2 SVGAGI. CDR3 loop: CASSYPGQGSYEQYF. The CDR3 DNA reads TGTGCCAGCAGTTATCCGGGACAGGGTTCCTACGAGCAGTACTTC.

Many counts were recorded for this clonotype. V gene TRBV18 combines with J gene TRBJ2-7; no clear D. V gave up 3 bases and J gave up 4 bases, with 7 bases separating them. CDR1 and CDR2 (germline): KGHSH, LQKENI. The CDR3 totals 12 residues. CDR3 coding DNA: TGTGCCAGCTCACCGGCGAGGTACGAGCAGTACTTC. It is translated as CASSPARYEQYF.

The rearrangement links TRBV12-3 or TRBV12-4 to TRBJ2-3; 9 bases map to TRBD1. V lost 8 bases to trimming and J lost 6 bases; unmatched junction nucleotides: 6. The CDR3 consists of 13 residues. DNA of the CDR3: TGTGCCAGCGGATTGACAGGGGGTGATACGCAGTATTTT. Its translation: CASGLTGGDTQYF.

This chain connects TRBV4-3 to TRBJ2-3; D gene ambiguous. CDR3 length: 13 residues. CDR1 is LGHNA, CDR2 YSLEER, per germline. Trimming took off 0 bases at V and 7 bases at J, with 8 bases between the two ends. CDR3 loop: CASSQDRLNTQYF. CDR3 bases: TGCGCCAGCAGCCAAGATCGTTTGAATACGCAGTATTTT.

This clonotype was picked up many times. This chain uses TRBV6-2 or TRBV6-3 with TRBJ2-1; no clear D gene. CDR1 MNHEY and CDR2 SVGEGT come from the germline V gene. The CDR3 consists of 14 residues. The V gene lost 3 bases and the J gene lost 1 base, with 7 bases spanning the gap. The CDR3 region has the DNA TGTGCCAGCAGTTATGACCCTTCCTACAATGAGCAGTTCTTC. It codes for CASSYDPSYNEQFF.

V is TRBV7-2 and J is TRBJ2-5, with TRBD2 identical over 10 bases. The germline V gene has CDR1 SGHTA and CDR2 FQGNSA. J lost 7 bases, V lost 8 bases, and 16 bases had no gene match. The CDR3 totals 16 residues. CDR3 sequence: CASALAGGAYSRTQYF. DNA for the CDR3: TGTGCCAGCGCCTTAGCGGGAGGCGCCTATAGTCGGACCCAGTACTTC.

This clonotype was counted ten times or more. The V and J genes are TRBV7-2 and TRBJ1-1, with a possible D match to TRBD1 (5 bases). V lost 8 bases, J lost 0 bases, and 10 bases lay in between. This CDR3 has 13 residues. Germline V CDR1 and CDR2: SGHTA, FQGNSA. The CDR3: CASLMGVNTEAFF. CDR3 nucleotides: TGTGCCAGCTTGATGGGGGTGAACACTGAAGCTTTCTTT.

The CDR3 DNA follows: TGCAGTGCTAGAATTCTAGCGGGAGCCTCCTACGAGCAGTACTTC. This sequence encodes CSARILAGASYEQYF. V and J are TRBV20-1 and TRBJ2-7; 10 bases fit TRBD2. Losses at the gene ends were 2 bases for V and 0 bases for J; bases not matched to a gene: 4. This CDR3 is built from 15 residues. Looked up from germline, CDR1 is DFQATT and CDR2 is SNEGSKA (reference sequence).

This clonotype was detected only a few times. The chain combines TRBV5-6 with TRBJ2-1; D is unresolved. Germline loops: CDR1 SGHDT, CDR2 YYEEEE. Trimming shortened V by 7 bases and J by 10 bases, and 12 bases separated the two germline ends. The CDR3 consists of 11 residues. As DNA, the CDR3 is TGTGCCAGCTCCCAGGCGCAGGAGCAGTTCTTC. This codes for CASSQAQEQFF.

Only one count was recorded for this clonotype. At one end, the junction sequence differs from germline, possibly due to a read error. The chain couples TRBV19 to TRBJ2-5, with TRBD1 matching 7 bases. The CDR3 consists of 14 residues. Germline V gives CDR1 LNHDA, CDR2 SQIVND (reference sequence). CDR3 DNA: TGTGCCAGTAGTTTCCGACAGGGTGGAAAGACCAAGTACTTC. Encoded protein: CASSFRQGGKTKYF.

In this sample, this clonotype turned up a few times. The chain uses TRBV4-2 and TRBJ2-3; D call uncertain. V lost 1 base to trimming and J lost 6 bases, with 8 bases between them. The CDR3 is made up of 13 amino acids. CDR1 is LGHNA and CDR2 is YNFKEQ in the germline V gene. CDR3 DNA sequence: TGTGCCAGCAGCCAAGGAGTGCGTGATACGCAGTATTTT. Protein sequence: CASSQGVRDTQYF.

This clonotype was counted at least ten times. The V gene is TRBV10-3, the J gene TRBJ2-1; D is ambiguous. CDR3 length equals 11 residues. V was pared by 2 bases and J by 12 bases, with 8 bases between. Germline CDR1 reads ENHRY; CDR2 reads SYGVKD. The CDR3 spells CAISESYVQFF. CDR3 coding DNA: TGTGCCATCAGTGAGAGCTATGTGCAGTTCTTC.

Many counts were recorded for this clonotype. V is TRBV5-1 and J is TRBJ2-2; a possible D gene is TRBD1 (6 bases). Germline V CDR1 and CDR2: SGHRS, YFSETQ. V was pared by 1 base and J by 5 bases, with 12 bases between. The CDR3 is 15 residues long. The CDR3 here is CASSLMGAGTGELFF. DNA of the CDR3: TGCGCCAGCAGCTTGATGGGGGCTGGGACCGGGGAGCTGTTTTTT.